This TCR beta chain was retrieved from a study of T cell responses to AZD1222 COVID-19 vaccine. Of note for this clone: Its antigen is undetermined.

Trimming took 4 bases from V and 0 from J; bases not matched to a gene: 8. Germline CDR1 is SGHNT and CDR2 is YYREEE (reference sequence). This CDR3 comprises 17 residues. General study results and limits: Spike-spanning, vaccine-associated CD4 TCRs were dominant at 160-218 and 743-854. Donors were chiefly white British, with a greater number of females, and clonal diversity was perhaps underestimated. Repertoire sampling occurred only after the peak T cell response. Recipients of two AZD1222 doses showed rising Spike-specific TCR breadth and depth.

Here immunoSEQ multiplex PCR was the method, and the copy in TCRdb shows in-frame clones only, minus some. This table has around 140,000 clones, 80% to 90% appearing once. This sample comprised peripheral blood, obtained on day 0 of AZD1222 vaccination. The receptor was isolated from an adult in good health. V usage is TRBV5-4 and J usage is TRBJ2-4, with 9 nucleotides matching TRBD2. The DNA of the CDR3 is TGTGCCAGCAGCCCCTTAGCGGGGGTCCTAGCCAAAAACATTCAGTACTTC. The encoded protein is CASSPLAGVLAKNIQYF. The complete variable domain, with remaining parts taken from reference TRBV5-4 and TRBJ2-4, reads ETGVTQSPTHLIKTRGQQVTLRCSSQSGHNTVSWYQQALGQGPQFIFQYYREEENGRGNFPPRFSGLQFPNYSSELNVNALELDDSALYLCASSPLAGVLAKNIQYFGAGTRLSVL.